A single sample gave rise to the 27 T cell receptor beta chains below, sequenced in a study of response to subunit inactivated influenza vaccine. In TCRdb, the RT-PCR reads were re-called with MiXCR into one record per CDR3 protein. The sample has about 520,000 distinct CDR3 sequences, 6.5% to 8% seen once. Material: PBMCs from blood, obtained around 2 years after vaccination. The receptors shown here come from a man aged 45 to 75 who received an inactivated influenza vaccine.

This clonotype was detected only a few times. The chain joins TRBV27 to TRBJ1-2, with D perhaps matching TRBD1 (6 bases). Germline lookup yields CDR1 MNHEY and CDR2 SMNVEV (reference sequence). Trimming pared 3 bases from V and 5 bases from J, leaving 13 bases between. This CDR3 contains 14 residues. CDR3 sequence: CASSFTSGAYGYTF. CDR3 DNA: TGTGCCAGCAGTTTCACATCGGGGGCTTATGGCTACACCTTC.

This clonotype was detected many times. The rearrangement links TRBV28 to TRBJ2-7, with 8 bases fitting TRBD1. In germline, CDR1 is MDHEN, CDR2 SYDVKM. The CDR3 is 14 amino acids. V gave up 6 bases and J gave up 0 bases; unmatched junction bases: 4. CDR3 nucleotides: TGTGCCAGCAGACGCACAGGGGGCTCCTACGAGCAGTACTTC. Amino acids: CASRRTGGSYEQYF.

The rearrangement links TRBV14 to TRBJ2-4; D possibly corresponds to TRBD1 (6 bases). The V end was cut by 2 bases, the J end by 1 base, with 12 bases between. Germline CDR1 is SGHDN and CDR2 is FVKESK. The CDR3 length is 16 residues. Here the CDR3 reads CASSQTGIVAKNIQYF. The CDR3 region has the DNA TGTGCCAGCAGCCAAACAGGGATTGTGGCCAAAAACATTCAGTACTTC. Supplemented by reference TRBV14 and TRBJ2-4, the full variable domain reads EAGVTQFPSHSVIEKGQTVTLRCDPISGHDNLYWYRRVMGKEIKFLLHFVKESKQDESGMPNNRFLAERTGGTYSTLKVQPAELEDSGVYFCASSQTGIVAKNIQYFGAGTRLSVL.

This clonotype was picked up a small number of times. The chain uses TRBV15 and TRBJ1-4; D is undetermined. Per the germline V gene, CDR1 is LNHNV and CDR2 is YYDKDF (reference sequence). The CDR3 loop spans 15 amino acids. Trimming stripped 0 bases from V and 4 bases from J, with 9 bases between. The CDR3 loop is CATSRDPGYNEKLFF. In DNA form, the CDR3 reads TGTGCCACCAGCAGAGATCCCGGGTATAATGAAAAACTGTTTTTT.

This clonotype was seen a few times. J is TRBJ2-3 and V is TRBV28, with D possibly TRBD1 on 6 matching bases. This CDR3 is 15 amino acids long. The germline V and J ends were trimmed by 6 bases and 0 bases, with 13 bases remaining between them. Germline V gene sequence: CDR1 MDHEN, CDR2 SYDVKM. The CDR3 loop is CASSSNRASTDTQYF. DNA for the CDR3: TGTGCCAGCAGCTCAAACAGGGCTAGCACAGATACGCAGTATTTT.

In its sample, this clonotype was seen many times. This chain joins TRBV12-3 or TRBV12-4 and TRBJ2-5; TRBD2 matches 8 bases. The CDR3 has 15 amino acids. V lost 6 bases, J lost 10 bases, and 16 bases stayed unmatched. The CDR3 DNA sequence: TGTGCCAGCAGCTCAACCCGGGGGGGGGCCCAGGACCAGTACTTC. Residues: CASSSTRGGAQDQYF.

The chain is built from TRBV7-2 and TRBJ2-3; D is unresolved. V lost 3 bases to trimming and J lost 4 bases, with 5 bases between them. CDR3 length: 12 amino acids. Germline CDR1 reads SGHTA; CDR2 reads FQGNSA. The CDR3: CASSFYADTQYF. CDR3 coding DNA: TGTGCCAGCAGCTTCTATGCAGATACGCAGTATTTT. The variable domain in full, completed from reference TRBV7-2 and TRBJ2-3, reads GAGVSQSPSNKVTEKGKDVELRCDPISGHTALYWYRQSLGQGLEFLIYFQGNSAPDKSGLPSDRFSAERTGGSVSTLTIQRTQQEDSAVYLCASSFYADTQYFGPGTRLTVL.

This clonotype was found many times. This chain connects TRBV12-3 or TRBV12-4 to TRBJ2-3; D remains ambiguous. The CDR3 sequence is 12 residues long. Trimming left V 5 bases short and J 2 bases short, with 5 bases between. CDR3 residues: CASSAVTDTQYF. CDR3 in DNA: TGTGCCAGCAGTGCGGTCACAGATACGCAGTATTTT.

This clonotype was found many times. The chain links TRBV10-3 to TRBJ2-3, with TRBD2 matching 10 bases. CDR1 is ENHRY, CDR2 SYGVKD, per germline. V shed 0 bases, J shed 2 bases, and the junction held 2 bases outside the gene matches. This CDR3 is built from 16 residues. The CDR3 bases are TGTGCCATCAGTGAGTCAAGCGGGGGGGTCACAGATACGCAGTATTTT. Its translation: CAISESSGGVTDTQYF.

This clonotype was picked up a small number of times. V and J are TRBV6-5 and TRBJ2-5; possible D gene TRBD2, 5 bases. V was shortened by 0 bases and J by 1 base, with 9 bases between the two germline ends. In germline, CDR1 is MNHEY, CDR2 SVGAGI. This CDR3 has 15 amino acids. CDR3 residues: CASSYSRGVQETQYF. CDR3 in DNA: TGTGCCAGCAGTTACTCCCGGGGAGTCCAAGAGACCCAGTACTTC.

The chain uses TRBV18 and TRBJ1-1; D ambiguous. Germline V gives CDR1 KGHSH, CDR2 LQKENI. The ends were cut back, 3 bases at V and 0 bases at J, with 14 bases in the middle. There are 16 residues in the CDR3. CDR3 region: CASSPTQKAMNTEAFF. As DNA, the CDR3 is TGTGCCAGCTCACCTACACAGAAGGCTATGAACACTGAAGCTTTCTTT.

This clonotype turned up a few times. V and J are TRBV7-9 and TRBJ2-5; perhaps TRBD1 as D (5 bases). The CDR3 has 15 amino acids. CDR1 is SEHNR, CDR2 FQNEAQ, per germline (reference sequence). V lost 2 bases and J 0 bases, leaving 10 bases between the germline ends. DNA for the CDR3: TGTGCCAGCAGCTTAACGGCAGGGAACCAAGAGACCCAGTACTTC. Protein sequence: CASSLTAGNQETQYF. Based on the CDR3 plus reference TRBV7-9 and TRBJ2-5, the full variable domain is DTGVSQNPRHKITKRGQNVTFRCDPISEHNRLYWYRQTLGQGPEFLTYFQNEAQLEKSRLLSDRFSAERPKGSFSTLEIQRTEQGDSAMYLCASSLTAGNQETQYFGPGTRLLVL.

The gene calls are TRBV4-3 and TRBJ2-7, with D hard to call. V lost 1 base and J 2 bases, leaving 12 bases between the germline ends. Per germline, CDR1 LGHNA and CDR2 YSLEER. This CDR3 has 15 residues. CDR3 in amino acids: CASSQVLNVAYEQYF. DNA for the CDR3: TGCGCCAGCAGCCAAGTTCTCAACGTGGCCTACGAGCAGTACTTC.

The J gene is TRBJ1-2, the V gene TRBV5-1; a possible D gene is TRBD1 (6 bases). Trimming cost V 3 bases and J 2 bases, with 11 bases left between them. This CDR3 region has 14 residues. The germline V gene encodes CDR1 SGHRS and CDR2 YFSETQ. The CDR3 DNA follows: TGCGCCAGCAGCTCTAACACAGGGAACTATGGCTACACCTTC. It yields the protein CASSSNTGNYGYTF.

This clonotype was counted between two and nine times. The chain has TRBV2 and TRBJ1-2; D possibly corresponds to TRBD1 (6 bases). V dropped 4 bases and J dropped 4 bases, with 13 bases sitting between them. The CDR3 runs 14 residues. Germline CDR1 reads SNHLY; CDR2 reads FYNNEI. The CDR3: CASSADTGFYGYTF. The CDR3 nucleotides are TGTGCCAGCAGTGCGGATACAGGGTTCTATGGCTACACCTTC.

This clonotype was counted a few times. As DNA, the CDR3 is TGTGCCAGCAGGACCACAGGGGTAAGCACTGAAGCTTTCTTT. Its protein product is CASRTTGVSTEAFF. The chain combines TRBV6-1 with TRBJ1-1; the match to TRBD1 covers 7 bases. Germline V gene data show CDR1 as MNHNS and CDR2 as SASEGT. J gave up 4 bases and V 6 bases, and 8 bases lay outside the gene matches. The length of the CDR3 is 14 residues.

The rearrangement uses TRBV20-1 and TRBJ2-7; 8 nucleotides agree with TRBD1. Trimming removed 3 bases from V and 9 bases from J; junction bases left unmatched: 7. The V gene's germline CDR1 is DFQATT and CDR2 SNEGSKA (reference sequence). The CDR3 covers 12 residues. The CDR3 spells CSARYQGAGQYF. The CDR3 nucleotides read TGCAGTGCTAGGTACCAGGGGGCAGGGCAGTACTTC.

The chain joins TRBV14 to TRBJ2-5, with 8 bases aligning to TRBD1. The CDR3 totals 15 residues. From germline, CDR1 is SGHDN and CDR2 FVKESK. V lost 4 bases, J lost 1 base, and 5 bases stayed unmatched. The CDR3 region is CASSPIDRGQETQYF. The CDR3 DNA is TGTGCCAGCAGCCCTATCGACAGGGGCCAAGAGACCCAGTACTTC.

V and J are TRBV29-1 and TRBJ2-1, with D perhaps TRBD1 (5 bases). CDR1 and CDR2 (germline): SQVTM, ANQGSEA. The CDR3 totals 14 residues. Trimming took 0 bases from V and 5 from J, leaving 11 bases between them. The CDR3 reads CSVEEAPRDNEQFF. The CDR3 DNA reads as TGCAGCGTTGAAGAGGCTCCCAGGGACAATGAGCAGTTCTTC.

The chain carries TRBV2 and TRBJ1-5, with 7 bases that match TRBD1. J gave up 0 bases and V 6 bases, and 8 bases lay outside the gene matches. CDR3 length equals 16 residues. The germline V gene has CDR1 SNHLY and CDR2 FYNNEI. CDR3 nucleotide sequence: TGTGCCAGCAGAGAAAGGGACAGCTATAGCAATCAGCCCCAGCATTTT. Amino acid sequence: CASRERDSYSNQPQHF.

A single count supports this clonotype. This sequence joins TRBV7-6 and TRBJ2-5; 14 bases line up with TRBD2. The germline V gene has CDR1 SGHVS and CDR2 FNYEAQ. This CDR3 is 20 amino acids long. V lost 3 bases and J lost 0; bases outside the gene matches: 12. The chain's CDR3 is CASSFRLPGLAGAYQETQYF. DNA of the CDR3: TGTGCCAGCAGCTTCAGACTACCGGGACTAGCGGGGGCCTACCAAGAGACCCAGTACTTC.

There are a few counts of this clonotype. The J gene is TRBJ1-1, the V gene TRBV20-1, with D hard to call. The CDR3 is 13 residues long. V was pared by 0 bases and J by 1 base, with 6 bases between. The germline gives CDR1 DFQATT, CDR2 SNEGSKA (reference sequence). The CDR3 DNA follows: TGCAGTGCTAGAGAGCGAGAGAACACTGAAGCTTTCTTT. The encoded protein is CSARERENTEAFF.

This rearrangement joins TRBV20-1 to TRBJ1-6; TRBD1 agrees at 7 bases. The ends lost 6 bases at V and 7 bases at J; junction bases unmatched: 15. The germline V gene has CDR1 DFQATT and CDR2 SNEGSKA (reference sequence). The CDR3 extends over 16 amino acids. CDR3 nucleotides: TGCAGTGCCCCTACGACAGGGAATTTCCGGAATTCACCCCTCCACTTT. Translated, it gives CSAPTTGNFRNSPLHF.

Only a few counts were recorded for this clonotype. The chain links TRBV20-1 to TRBJ2-1; TRBD2 agrees at 10 bases. Germline V gene data show CDR1 as DFQATT and CDR2 as SNEGSKA (reference sequence). V lost 6 bases, J lost 2 bases, and 13 bases stayed unmatched. This CDR3 has 17 amino acids. DNA of the CDR3: TGCAGTGCAAGGGGTAGCGGGGGGCGAGCAACCTACAATGAGCAGTTCTTC. Translated, it gives CSARGSGGRATYNEQFF.

Notes on this clonotype: It may be a read error: a sequence one base away is much more abundant. CDR3 sequence: CASSQGQGTYNEQFF. The CDR3 nucleotides read TGTGCCAGCAGCCAAGGACAGGGGACCTACAATGAGCAGTTCTTC. The V gene is TRBV7-9, the J gene TRBJ2-1, with 9 bases matching TRBD1. V was clipped by 5 bases and J by 2 bases; unmatched bases: 4. The V gene's germline CDR1 is SEHNR and CDR2 FQNEAQ (reference sequence). This CDR3 has 15 amino acids.

The rearrangement uses TRBV5-5 and TRBJ1-2, with no clear D. Germline V gene lookup returns CDR1 SGHKS and CDR2 YYEKEE (reference sequence). The CDR3 covers 14 residues. Trimming took off 4 bases at V and 3 bases at J, with 13 bases between the two ends. The CDR3: CASSPDLRDYGYTF. The CDR3 DNA sequence: TGTGCCAGCAGCCCGGACCTCAGAGACTATGGCTACACCTTC.

This clonotype was seen at least ten times. The chain employs TRBV4-2 and TRBJ2-2, with D unresolved. In germline, CDR1 is LGHNA, CDR2 YNFKEQ. The V end was cut by 3 bases, the J end by 6 bases, with 2 bases between. This CDR3 contains 11 residues. Here the CDR3 reads CASSQSGELFF. The DNA for the CDR3 is TGTGCCAGCAGCCAGTCCGGGGAGCTGTTTTTT.